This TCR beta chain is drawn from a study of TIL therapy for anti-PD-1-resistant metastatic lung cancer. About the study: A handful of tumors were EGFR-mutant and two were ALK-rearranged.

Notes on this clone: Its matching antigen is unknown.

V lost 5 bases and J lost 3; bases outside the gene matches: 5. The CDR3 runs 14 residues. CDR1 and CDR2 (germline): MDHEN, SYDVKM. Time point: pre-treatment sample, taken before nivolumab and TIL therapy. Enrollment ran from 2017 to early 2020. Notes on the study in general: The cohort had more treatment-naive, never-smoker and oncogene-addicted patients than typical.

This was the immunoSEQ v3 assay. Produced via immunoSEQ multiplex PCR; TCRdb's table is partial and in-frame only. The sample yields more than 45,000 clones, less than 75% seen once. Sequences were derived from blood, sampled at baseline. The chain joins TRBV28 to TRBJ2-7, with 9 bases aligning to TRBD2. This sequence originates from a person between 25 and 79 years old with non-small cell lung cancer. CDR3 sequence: CASSKTSGNYEQYF. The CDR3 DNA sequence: TGTGCCAGCAGTAAGACTAGCGGAAACTACGAGCAGTACTTC.